Presented here are 27 T cell receptor beta chains from one specimen sequenced in a study of identical twins (dated by TCRdb to 2016 to 2017). Receptor libraries were prepared by 5' RACE. Sequencer: Illumina HiSeq 2000. TCRdb trimmed the raw reads at Q25, called clones with MiXCR and kept productive beta chains. Rows merge per CDR3 protein into single entries with the most common DNA and genes. The sample has roughly 1.6 million distinct CDR3 sequences on record, around 33% of them singletons. The ten largest clones add up to about 0.3% of the sample. Sequenced material: cord blood. The receptors stem from a newborn girl in good health.

This clonotype came up a few times. The rearrangement links TRBV20-1 to TRBJ2-1, with 8 bases lining up with TRBD2. The junction had 13 bases not matched to a gene; V was cut back by 6 bases and J by 0 bases. The CDR3 runs to 17 residues. Germline loops: CDR1 DFQATT, CDR2 SNEGSKA (reference sequence). The chain's CDR3 is CSANILASGRSYNEQFF. The CDR3 bases are TGCAGTGCCAACATCTTAGCTAGCGGGCGCTCCTACAATGAGCAGTTCTTC.

The chain has TRBV28 and TRBJ1-5; 7 bases align to TRBD1. Germline loops: CDR1 MDHEN, CDR2 SYDVKM. J lost 6 bases, V lost 3 bases, and 5 bases had no gene match. There are 14 residues in the CDR3. The CDR3 DNA follows: TGTGCCAGCAGTTTGTTGACAGGGAGTCAGCCCCAGCATTTT. Translation: CASSLLTGSQPQHF.

V and J are TRBV5-1 and TRBJ2-5; D is possibly TRBD1 (6 bases). This CDR3 comprises 13 residues. Trimming removed 7 bases from V and 7 bases from J, with 17 bases in between. Germline V gene lookup returns CDR1 SGHRS and CDR2 YFSETQ. This chain's CDR3 is CASGLTGIGTQYF. The CDR3 nucleotides are TGCGCCAGCGGATTAACAGGGATCGGGACCCAGTACTTC.

This clonotype was seen a few times. The gene calls are TRBV25-1 and TRBJ2-7; D not resolved. CDR3 length: 15 amino acids. V was trimmed by 1 base and J by 3 bases, leaving 13 bases between them. Germline values: CDR1 MGHDK, CDR2 SYGVNS. The CDR3, as DNA: TGTGCCAGCAGTGAATTAGGGCAGGCTAGCTACGAGCAGTACTTC. Residues: CASSELGQASYEQYF.

This clonotype was counted only a few times. This chain connects TRBV29-1 to TRBJ1-2; 7 nucleotides line up with TRBD1. V shed 6 bases, J shed 2 bases, and the junction held 9 bases outside the gene matches. The V gene's germline CDR1 is SQVTM and CDR2 ANQGSEA. The length of the CDR3 is 14 residues. CDR3 sequence: CSVAYLQGNYGYTF. The CDR3 DNA reads TGCAGCGTGGCGTACCTACAGGGGAACTATGGCTACACCTTC.

This clonotype has a handful of counts. This chain connects TRBV29-1 to TRBJ1-1, with D possibly matching TRBD1 (6 bases). Germline values: CDR1 SQVTM, CDR2 ANQGSEA. Trimming stripped 3 bases from V and 3 bases from J, with 14 bases between. This CDR3 contains 14 residues. CDR3 sequence reads: CSVEVRGSYTEAFF. The CDR3 DNA sequence: TGCAGCGTTGAGGTCAGGGGTTCCTACACTGAAGCTTTCTTT.

In its sample, this clonotype was seen many times. This sequence joins TRBV3-1 and TRBJ2-1; possible D gene TRBD2, 6 bases. Germline V gene lookup returns CDR1 LGHDT and CDR2 YNNKEL (reference sequence). The CDR3 is 11 amino acids. V lost 8 bases and J 5 bases, leaving 7 bases between the germline ends. CDR3 sequence (DNA): TGTGCCAGCGGAGGGGACAATGAGCAGTTCTTC. Encoded protein: CASGGDNEQFF.

This clonotype was counted between two and nine times. CDR3: CASSLETRQPQHF. The CDR3 DNA sequence: TGTGCCAGCAGCTTAGAAACACGACAGCCCCAGCATTTT. This chain connects TRBV11-2 to TRBJ1-5; D not resolved. Trimming removed 0 bases from V and 7 bases from J, with 7 bases in between. CDR1 is SGHAT, CDR2 FQNNGV, per germline. The CDR3 is made up of 13 amino acids.

This clonotype came up a few times. In DNA form, the CDR3 reads TGCAGTGCTAGAGCGGACAGCTTCTATGGCTACACCTTC. This translates into CSARADSFYGYTF. The V and J genes are TRBV20-1 and TRBJ1-2; TRBD1 might be the D (6 bases). The CDR3 length is 13 residues. V was pared by 1 base and J by 4 bases, with 10 bases between. Germline CDR1 is DFQATT and CDR2 is SNEGSKA (reference sequence).

This clonotype was counted between two and nine times. This chain links TRBV28 with TRBJ1-4; 10 bases map to TRBD1. The CDR3 length is 15 residues. In germline, CDR1 is MDHEN, CDR2 SYDVKM. Losses at the gene ends were 4 bases for V and 11 bases for J; bases not matched to a gene: 10. CDR3 nucleotide sequence: TGTGCCAGCAGTTCACGGACAGGGGGTCTCCGGAAACTGTTTTTT. Its protein is CASSSRTGGLRKLFF. Full variable domain (missing parts from reference TRBV28 and TRBJ1-4): DVKVTQSSRYLVKRTGEKVFLECVQDMDHENMFWYRQDPGLGLRLIYFSYDVKMKEKGDIPEGYSVSREKKERFSLILESASTNQTSMYLCASSSRTGGLRKLFFGSGTQLSVL.

The rearrangement uses TRBV6-5 and TRBJ1-5, with D possibly being TRBD1 (6 bases). The germline gives CDR1 MNHEY, CDR2 SVGAGI. This CDR3 spans 14 amino acids. Trimming shortened V by 4 bases and J by 6 bases, and 13 bases separated the two germline ends. CDR3 in amino acids: CASSSGGVGQPQHF. In DNA form, the CDR3 reads TGTGCCAGCAGTTCCGGGGGCGTGGGTCAGCCCCAGCATTTT.

The rearrangement joins TRBV20-1 to TRBJ2-6; the D is unclear. Trimming shortened V by 6 bases and J by 0 bases, and 6 bases separated the two germline ends. Germline V gene lookup returns CDR1 DFQATT and CDR2 SNEGSKA (reference sequence). The CDR3 spans 13 residues. CDR3 nucleotides: TGCAGTGCCCAGCGCTCTGGGGCCAACGTCCTGACTTTC. Translating it yields CSAQRSGANVLTF.

V gene TRBV3-1 combines with J gene TRBJ1-4; 7 positions match TRBD1. This CDR3 region has 14 residues. V lost 6 bases to trimming and J lost 6 bases; unmatched junction nucleotides: 7. CDR1 and CDR2 (germline): LGHDT, YNNKEL (reference sequence). Written as DNA, the CDR3 is TGTGCCAGCAGACCCCGGGACAGCCATGAAAAACTGTTTTTT. It codes for CASRPRDSHEKLFF.

This clonotype was found many times. The chain carries TRBV6-4 and TRBJ2-7; maybe TRBD1 (5 bases). There are 13 residues in the CDR3. Germline-derived CDR1 and CDR2 are MRHNA and SNTAGT. The V end lost 7 bases, the J end lost 0 bases, and 10 bases lay between the germline ends. CDR3 nucleotide sequence: TGTGCCAGCAAGAGTGACAGCTCCTACGAGCAGTACTTC. This codes for CASKSDSSYEQYF.

The V gene is TRBV15, the J gene TRBJ2-1; D uncertain. The germline V and J ends were trimmed by 5 bases and 3 bases, with 20 bases remaining between them. This CDR3 spans 17 amino acids. The germline gives CDR1 LNHNV, CDR2 YYDKDF (reference sequence). In nucleotides, the CDR3 is TGTGCCACCAGCCTAAAAGGGTGGGGTATCGACTACAATGAGCAGTTCTTC. It encodes CATSLKGWGIDYNEQFF. Together with reference TRBV15 and TRBJ2-1, the CDR3 gives the full variable domain: DAMVIQNPRYQVTQFGKPVTLSCSQTLNHNVMYWYQQKSSQAPKLLFHYYDKDFNNEADTPDNFQSRRPNTSFCFLDIRSPGLGDTAMYLCATSLKGWGIDYNEQFFGPGTRLTVL.

This sequence joins TRBV19 and TRBJ2-3; 10 nucleotides agree with TRBD2. V trimming: 3 bases; J trimming: 3 bases; junction bases outside the gene matches: 12. This CDR3 has 18 residues. The germline V gene has CDR1 LNHDA and CDR2 SQIVND (reference sequence). This CDR3 is CASSIRALAGGRTDTQYF. CDR3 sequence (DNA): TGTGCCAGTAGTATTCGGGCTTTAGCGGGAGGAAGGACAGATACGCAGTATTTT.

The table lists this clonotype with a few counts. V and J are TRBV3-1 and TRBJ2-1; 8 bases align to TRBD2. The CDR3 spans 15 residues. Germline V lookup: CDR1 LGHDT, CDR2 YNNKEL (reference sequence). V shed 4 bases and J 7 bases; nucleotides not matched to a gene: 9. CDR3 in amino acids: CASSRASGRGNEQFF. The CDR3 DNA sequence: TGTGCCAGCAGCCGGGCGAGCGGGAGAGGAAATGAGCAGTTCTTC.

The CDR3 DNA follows: TGTGCCAGCAGCTTACCGTCGTTACCGCGGGAAAAACTGTTTTTT. As protein: CASSLPSLPREKLFF. The chain uses TRBV7-2 and TRBJ1-4; D remains unclear. The CDR3 spans 15 residues. CDR1 and CDR2 from the germline V gene are SGHTA and FQGNSA. V was cut by 2 bases and J by 8 bases, with 15 bases left in between.

CDR3 amino acids: CASKRLRGDPYNEQFF. The DNA for the CDR3 is TGTGCCAGCAAGAGGTTAAGAGGGGACCCCTACAATGAGCAGTTCTTC. The chain joins TRBV5-6 to TRBJ2-1, with D possibly called TRBD1 or TRBD2 (5 bases each). The CDR3 is 16 amino acids. Looked up from germline, CDR1 is SGHDT and CDR2 is YYEEEE. V was shortened by 6 bases and J by 2 bases, with 18 bases between the two germline ends.

This clonotype has only a few counts. As DNA, the CDR3 is TGTGCCAGTAGTAAGGGACACACTAACTATGGCTACACCTTC. Amino acid sequence: CASSKGHTNYGYTF. The chain joins TRBV19 to TRBJ1-2; perhaps TRBD1 as D (6 bases). The CDR3 contains 14 residues. V lost 4 bases to trimming and J lost 0 bases, with 9 bases between them. The germline CDR1 and CDR2 sequences are LNHDA and SQIVND (reference sequence).

This clonotype was seen only a few times. The chain couples TRBV5-8 to TRBJ1-1; tentatively, D is TRBD1 (5 bases). Germline CDR1 SGHTS, CDR2 YDEGEE. CDR3 length: 15 amino acids. V gave up 1 base and J gave up 1 base, with 11 bases separating them. CDR3 nucleotide sequence: TGTGCCAGCAGCTTGTACCGGGGGAGGAACACTGAAGCTTTCTTT. Encoded protein: CASSLYRGRNTEAFF.

The CDR3 reads CASSEREFTGNQPQHF. The CDR3 DNA reads as TGTGCCAGCAGTGAAAGGGAATTTACAGGGAATCAGCCCCAGCATTTT. The chain is built from TRBV6-1 and TRBJ1-5; possibly TRBD1 for D (6 bases). Germline V lookup: CDR1 MNHNS, CDR2 SASEGT. V lost 2 bases and J lost 4, with 15 bases in between. The CDR3 extends over 16 amino acids.

This clonotype was detected a few times. In DNA form, the CDR3 reads TGTGCCAGCAGGCCAGGGGATTGGAGCAATCAGCCCCAGCATTTT. Its translation is CASRPGDWSNQPQHF. This chain links TRBV28 with TRBJ1-5; D may be TRBD1 (6 bases). The CDR3 loop spans 15 amino acids. With 6 bases removed from V and 1 base from J, the gap between germline ends came to 13 bases. The germline V gene has CDR1 MDHEN and CDR2 SYDVKM.

The chain combines TRBV4-1 with TRBJ2-3; 13 bases line up with TRBD2. The CDR3 totals 18 residues. With V trimmed by 0 bases and J by 6 bases, 9 bases remained unmatched. Germline assignment: CDR1 MGHRA and CDR2 YSYEKL. The CDR3 region is CASSQDRTSGSGSDTQYF. The CDR3, as DNA: TGCGCCAGCAGCCAAGATCGGACTAGCGGGAGTGGGTCGGATACGCAGTATTTT.

This clonotype was observed a handful of times. This chain connects TRBV20-1 to TRBJ2-7, with 8 bases lining up with TRBD2. The CDR3 contains 13 residues. Germline V gene data show CDR1 as DFQATT and CDR2 as SNEGSKA (reference sequence). Trimming removed 6 bases from V and 0 bases from J; junction bases left unmatched: 4. The CDR3 DNA is TGCAGTGCCCCCGGGACTAGCTCCTACGAGCAGTACTTC. Translation gives CSAPGTSSYEQYF.

The J gene is TRBJ2-5, the V gene TRBV4-1; the D is unclear. The CDR3 runs 16 residues. V lost 0 bases, J lost 0 bases, and 11 bases lay in between. Germline-derived CDR1 and CDR2 are MGHRA and YSYEKL. DNA for the CDR3: TGCGCCAGCAGCCAAGATCGGACGTACGACCAAGAGACCCAGTACTTC. Translation gives CASSQDRTYDQETQYF.

This clonotype was seen many times. The chain links TRBV24-1 to TRBJ2-5; 7 nucleotides line up with TRBD1. Germline CDR1 and CDR2: KGHDR and SFDVKD. This CDR3 is 14 amino acids long. J gave up 2 bases and V 1 base, and 0 bases lay outside the gene matches. CDR3 in amino acids: CATSDFRGQETQYF. In DNA form, the CDR3 reads TGTGCCACCAGTGATTTCAGGGGGCAAGAGACCCAGTACTTC.